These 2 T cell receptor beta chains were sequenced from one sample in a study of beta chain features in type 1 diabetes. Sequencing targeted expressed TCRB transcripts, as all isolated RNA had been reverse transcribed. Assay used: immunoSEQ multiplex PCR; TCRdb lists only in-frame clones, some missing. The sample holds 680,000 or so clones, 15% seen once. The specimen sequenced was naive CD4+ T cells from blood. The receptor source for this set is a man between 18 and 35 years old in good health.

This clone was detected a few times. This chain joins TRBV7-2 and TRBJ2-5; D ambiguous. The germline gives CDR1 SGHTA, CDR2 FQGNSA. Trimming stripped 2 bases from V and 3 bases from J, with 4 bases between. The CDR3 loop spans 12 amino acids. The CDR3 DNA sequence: TGTGCCAGCAGCTTAAGGGAAGAGACCCAGTACTTC. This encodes CASSLREETQYF.

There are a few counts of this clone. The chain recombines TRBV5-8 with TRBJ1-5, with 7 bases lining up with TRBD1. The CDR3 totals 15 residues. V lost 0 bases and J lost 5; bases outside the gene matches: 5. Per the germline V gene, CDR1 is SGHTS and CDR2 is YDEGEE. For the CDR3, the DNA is TGTGCCAGCAGCTTGGAAGGGGACAGACATCAGCCCCAGCATTTT. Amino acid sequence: CASSLEGDRHQPQHF.